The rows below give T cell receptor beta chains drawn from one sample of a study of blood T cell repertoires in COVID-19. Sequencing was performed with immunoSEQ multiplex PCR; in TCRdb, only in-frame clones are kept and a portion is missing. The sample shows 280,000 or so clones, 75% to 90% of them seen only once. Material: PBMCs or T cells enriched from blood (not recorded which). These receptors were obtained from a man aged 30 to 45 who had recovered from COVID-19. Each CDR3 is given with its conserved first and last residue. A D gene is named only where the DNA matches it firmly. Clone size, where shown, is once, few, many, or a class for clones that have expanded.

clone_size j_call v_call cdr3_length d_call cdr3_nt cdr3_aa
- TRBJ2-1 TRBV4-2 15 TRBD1 TGTGCCAGCAGCCGCGACAGGGTGAATCACAATGAGCAGTTCTTC CASSRDRVNHNEQFF
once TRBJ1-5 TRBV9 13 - TGTGCCAGCAGCGGGGGAGACGGTGCGCCCCAGCATTTT CASSGGDGAPQHF
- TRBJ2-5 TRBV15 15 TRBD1 TGTGCCACCAGCCCTAAAGGGGGACAGCAAGAGACCCAGTACTTC CATSPKGGQQETQYF
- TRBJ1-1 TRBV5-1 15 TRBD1 TGCGCCAGCAGCTTGACGACAGGGACAAACCCTGAAGCTTTCTTT CASSLTTGTNPEAFF
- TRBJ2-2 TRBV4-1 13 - TGCGCCAGCAGCCAAGATAGGGGTGGGGAGCTGTTTTTT CASSQDRGGELFF
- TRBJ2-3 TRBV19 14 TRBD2 TGTGCCACGGGTACCGGGGGGGGCACAGATACGCAGTATTTT CATGTGGGTDTQYF
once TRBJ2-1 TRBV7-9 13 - TGTGCCAGCTCGGAGATAACAATTTCTGAGCAGTTCTTC CASSEITISEQFF
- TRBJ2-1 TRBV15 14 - TGTGCCACCAGCAGGGGGGCCCCGGGCAATGAGCAGTTCTTC CATSRGAPGNEQFF
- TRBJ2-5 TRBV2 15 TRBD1 TGTGCCAGCTTAAAACCGGGACAGATACAAGAGACCCAGTACTTC CASLKPGQIQETQYF
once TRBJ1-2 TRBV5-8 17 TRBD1 TGTGCCAGCAGCCTCCTTATCCGGGACAGGGGAAGCTATGGCTACACCTTC CASSLLIRDRGSYGYTF
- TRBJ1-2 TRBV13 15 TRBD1 TGTGCCAGCAGCTTCTACCAGGGGGAGGTTTATGGCTACACCTTC CASSFYQGEVYGYTF
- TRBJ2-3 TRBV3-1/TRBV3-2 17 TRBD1 TGTGCCAGCAGCCAAGAGAGAGGGGGCCGGGGCACAGATACGCAGTATTTT CASSQERGGRGTDTQYF
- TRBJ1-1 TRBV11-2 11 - TGTGCCAGCAGACAGCCCACTGAAGCTTTCTTT CASRQPTEAFF
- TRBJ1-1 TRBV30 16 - TGTGCCTGGAGTGTATTAAAATCTACGGGGAGCACTGAAGCTTTCTTT CAWSVLKSTGSTEAFF
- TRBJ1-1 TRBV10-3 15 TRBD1 TGTGCCATCAGGATTGCTAGGGACAGGGGAACTGAAGCTTTCTTT CAIRIARDRGTEAFF
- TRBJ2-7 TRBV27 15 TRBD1 TGTGCCAGCAGTTTAAGCGGAACAGGGGGCTCCGAGCAGTACTTC CASSLSGTGGSEQYF
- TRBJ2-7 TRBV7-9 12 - TGTGCCAGCAGCTTAGGACAGCTCGAGCAGTACTTC CASSLGQLEQYF
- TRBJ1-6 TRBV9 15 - TGTGCCAGCAGCGCCCGGGACAACTATAATTCACCCCTCCACTTT CASSARDNYNSPLHF
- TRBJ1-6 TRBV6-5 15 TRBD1 TGTGCCAGCACCCCAACAGACAGGGGGGATTCACCCCTCCACTTT CASTPTDRGDSPLHF
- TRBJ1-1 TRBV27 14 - TGTGCCAGCGGAATCGGACAGTTTAACACTGAAGCTTTCTTT CASGIGQFNTEAFF
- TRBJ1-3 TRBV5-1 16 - TGCGCCAGCAGCGATCACAGGGTAGGCTCTGGAAACACCATATATTTT CASSDHRVGSGNTIYF
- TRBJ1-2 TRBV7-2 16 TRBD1 TGTGCCAGCAGCTCAAACCAGGGACAGGGAGTCTATGGCTACACCTTC CASSSNQGQGVYGYTF
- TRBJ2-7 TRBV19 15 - TGTGCCAGTAGTCCATATCCGGAACCCCACTACGAGCAATACTTC CASSPYPEPHYEQYF
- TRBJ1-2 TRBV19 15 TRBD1 TGTGCCAGTAGTCCCCTCAACCGACAGGGGGATGGCTACACCTTC CASSPLNRQGDGYTF
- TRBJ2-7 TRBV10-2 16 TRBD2 TGCGCCAGCAGATCCTCTAGCGGGGGGGATTCCTACGAGCAGTACTTC CASRSSSGGDSYEQYF
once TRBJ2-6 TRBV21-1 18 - TGTGCCAGCAGGATCGGACAGGTGAAGGACTCTGGGGCCAACGTCCTGACTTTC CASRIGQVKDSGANVLTF
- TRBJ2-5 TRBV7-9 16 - TGTGCCAGCAGCTTAGCGCGGACAGCTAGCCAAGAGACCCAGTACTTC CASSLARTASQETQYF
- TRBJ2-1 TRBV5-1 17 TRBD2 TGCGCCAGCAGCTTATTAAAAGCGGGGGGCCTGGGTAATGAGCAGTTCTTC CASSLLKAGGLGNEQFF
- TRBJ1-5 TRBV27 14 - TGTGCCAGCAGAGCGGGGGGTAACAATCAGCCCCAGCATTTT CASRAGGNNQPQHF
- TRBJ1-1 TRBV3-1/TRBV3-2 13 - TGTGCCAGCAGATGGGGGGAATACACTGAAGCTTTCTTT CASRWGEYTEAFF
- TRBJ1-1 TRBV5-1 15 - TGCGCCAGCAGCTTGTTTGGGGGCAGGGACACTGAAGCTTTCTTT CASSLFGGRDTEAFF
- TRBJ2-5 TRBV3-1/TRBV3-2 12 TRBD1 TGTGCCATTGGGACAGGGCCAGAGACCCAGTACTTC CAIGTGPETQYF
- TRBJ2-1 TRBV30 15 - - CAWSVDGYFGNEQFF
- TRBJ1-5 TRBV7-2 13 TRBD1 TGTGCCAGCAGCCCCGACAGGGATCAGCCCCAGCATTTT CASSPDRDQPQHF
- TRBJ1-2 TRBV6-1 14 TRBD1 TGTGCCAGCAGTGAAGCGTGGACAGGGTATGGCTACACCTTC CASSEAWTGYGYTF
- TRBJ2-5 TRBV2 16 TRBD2 TGTGCCAGCAGTGAAAGGTCGTGGCGGGGGGCTCGGACCCAGTACTTC CASSERSWRGARTQYF
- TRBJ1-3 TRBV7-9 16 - TGTGCCAGCAGCTTAGCCGAGATGAATACTGGAAACACCATATATTTT CASSLAEMNTGNTIYF
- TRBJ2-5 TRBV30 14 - TGTGCCTGGAGCCCGGACACGGTCGGGGAGACCCAGTACTTC CAWSPDTVGETQYF
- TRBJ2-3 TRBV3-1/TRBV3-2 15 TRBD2 TGTGCCAGCAGTCGACGGGGGGACCACACAGATACGCAGTATTTT CASSRRGDHTDTQYF
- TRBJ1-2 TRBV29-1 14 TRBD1 TGCAGCGCTAACGGACAGGGAAGCGTGGATGGCTACACCTTC CSANGQGSVDGYTF
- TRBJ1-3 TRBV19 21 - TGTGCCAGTAGTATAATGGGAACAGCGGGTCCTTGGTGGAGCTCTGGAAACACCATATATTTT CASSIMGTAGPWWSSGNTIYF
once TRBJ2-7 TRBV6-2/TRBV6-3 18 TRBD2 TGTGCCAGCAGTAGCCCTAGGGGACTAGCGGGAACCTCCTACGAGCAGTACTTC CASSSPRGLAGTSYEQYF